This TCR beta chain was sequenced during a study of blood T cell repertoires in COVID-19. The study recruited people aged roughly 18 to 95 years across approximately 25 US areas. Assignments of participants to cohorts depended upon their own reported clinical history. The data were produced by immunoSEQ multiplex PCR, yet TCRdb's version contains in-frame clones alone and is incomplete. Of about 190,000 clones in the sample, less than 85% were seen once. The CDR3 is 15 amino acids. J gave up 6 bases and V 1 base, and 6 bases lay outside the gene matches. In germline, CDR1 is SGHAT, CDR2 FQNNGV. The rearrangement uses TRBV11-2 and TRBJ1-5; 7 nucleotides agree with TRBD1. Sequencing used PBMCs or T cells enriched from blood (not recorded which). The sequence was collected from a woman in her 30s who had recovered from COVID-19. CDR3 in amino acids: CASSLGPDRAQPQHF. The DNA of the CDR3 is TGTGCCAGCAGCTTAGGTCCTGACAGGGCTCAGCCCCAGCATTTT.